The T cell receptor beta chain described here comes from a study of vaccination effects on CD4 cells after COVID-19. Study-wide points: Within healthy vaccinees, only 1 of 255 vaccine-induced clones displayed cross-reactivity with common cold coronaviruses.

Germline V gene sequence: CDR1 SEHNR, CDR2 FQNEAQ (reference sequence). V shed 3 bases and J shed 8 bases, with 17 bases lying between them. The CDR3 sequence is 15 residues long. This clone appeared a single time. The antigen is not known. Some clones are missing from TCRdb's copy, which holds only in-frame ones; the method was immunoSEQ multiplex PCR. The sample has tens of thousands of clones, roughly 73% seen once. ViraFEST assay sequencing came after antigen-specific CD4+ T cells were expanded with viral peptide pools. Cells that had been cultured for roughly eleven days were the source of isolated CD4+ T cells. Vaccine administered to participants consisted of two doses of either BNT162b2 or mRNA-1273. IL-2 at roughly 9.7 IU/ml and peptides at roughly 10 ug/ml were added to cultured PBMC, around 2.2 million per well.

The sequence came from a human donor who received a COVID-19 vaccine. The chain combines TRBV7-9 with TRBJ1-5; D is uncertain. The specimen comprised CD4+ T cells from PBMCs cultured with HCoV-NL63 spike peptides, sampled after COVID-19 vaccination. As DNA, the CDR3 is TGTGCCAGCAGCTTCGGGAACCGCCGTGGGGAGCCCCAGCATTTT. Its protein product is CASSFGNRRGEPQHF.